The rows below give T cell receptor beta chains drawn from one sample of a study of T cell responses to AZD1222 COVID-19 vaccine. Only in-frame clones appear in the TCRdb table, and some are missing; sequencing was by immunoSEQ multiplex PCR. The sample yields roughly 80,000 clones, about 82% seen once. The specimen comprised peripheral blood, sampled on day 0 of AZD1222 vaccination. The receptors were gathered from an adult in good health. The CDR3 runs from the conserved cysteine through the conserved F or W. The D gene is left open where the match is weak. Rows may omit the clone size; those that give it use once, few, many or a size class.

D: -
V: TRBV3-1/TRBV3-2
size: once
J: TRBJ2-3
DNA: TGTGCCAGCAGCCAAGATAGACTTGGCACAGATACGCAGTATTTT
CDR3: CASSQDRLGTDTQYF

D: TRBD1
V: TRBV5-1
size: -
J: TRBJ2-1
DNA: TGCGCCAGCAGCCAACCGGGACAGGGCTACAATGAGCAGTTCTTC
CDR3: CASSQPGQGYNEQFF

D: -
V: TRBV29-1
size: -
J: TRBJ1-2
DNA: TGCAGCGTTCTACCGACCTTTGTGGGGAACTATGGCTACACCTTC
CDR3: CSVLPTFVGNYGYTF

D: -
V: TRBV25-1
size: -
J: TRBJ1-6
DNA: TGTGCCAGCAGTGAACTCCTGGGTAATTCACCCCTCCACTTT
CDR3: CASSELLGNSPLHF

D: -
V: TRBV10-3
size: -
J: TRBJ2-3
DNA: TGTGCCATCAGTGAGGAGGGGTCTAGCACAGATACGCAGTATTTT
CDR3: CAISEEGSSTDTQYF

D: TRBD2
V: TRBV6-1
size: -
J: TRBJ2-1
DNA: TGTGCCAGCAGTGACCTGCGGGAGTTTATCAATGAGCAGTTCTTC
CDR3: CASSDLREFINEQFF

D: TRBD2
V: TRBV13
size: -
J: TRBJ2-3
DNA: TGTGCCAGCAGCTTGGGTCTAGCGGGTCGAGGGGCAGATACGCAGTATTTT
CDR3: CASSLGLAGRGADTQYF

D: TRBD2
V: TRBV6-6
size: -
J: TRBJ2-4
DNA: TGTGCCAGCAGTCCAGGGACTAGCGGGGGGCAGGCCAAAAACATTCAGTACTTC
CDR3: CASSPGTSGGQAKNIQYF

D: -
V: TRBV7-2
size: -
J: TRBJ2-3
DNA: TGTGCCAGCAGCTTAGAAGGTTCTGGGAGAATCACAGATACGCAGTATTTT
CDR3: CASSLEGSGRITDTQYF

D: TRBD2
V: TRBV7-8
size: -
J: TRBJ2-1
DNA: TGTGCCAGCAGCCGGACCGGGACTAGGGGCTCCAATGAGCAGTTCTTC
CDR3: CASSRTGTRGSNEQFF

D: TRBD2
V: TRBV6-5
size: -
J: TRBJ2-2
DNA: TGTGCCACTACTAGCGGGATTAACACCGGGGAGCTGTTTTTT
CDR3: CATTSGINTGELFF

D: -
V: TRBV9
size: -
J: TRBJ2-4
DNA: TGTGCCAGCAGCGTAGATCTGGGTATCGACATTCAGTACTTC
CDR3: CASSVDLGIDIQYF

D: TRBD1
V: TRBV6-6
size: -
J: TRBJ1-1
DNA: TGTGCCAGCAGCCCGGGACAGGGATCGAACACTGAAGCTTTCTTT
CDR3: CASSPGQGSNTEAFF

D: TRBD2
V: TRBV4-1
size: -
J: TRBJ2-3
DNA: TGCGCCAGCAGCCAACGATTTTCATCAAGCGGGAGATTTACAGATACGCAGTATTTT
CDR3: CASSQRFSSSGRFTDTQYF

D: TRBD1
V: TRBV29-1
size: -
J: TRBJ1-1
DNA: TGCAGCGTTGCGGACAGGGAGGCGACTGAAGCTTTCTTT
CDR3: CSVADREATEAFF

D: TRBD1
V: TRBV4-1
size: -
J: TRBJ2-3
DNA: TGCGCCAGCAGCCAACCAACAGGGGGCGCGAGAGATACGCAGTATTTT
CDR3: CASSQPTGGARDTQYF

D: -
V: TRBV14
size: -
J: TRBJ1-2
DNA: TGTGCCAGCAGCCCAAGACTACAGGGCTATGGCTACACCTTC
CDR3: CASSPRLQGYGYTF

D: -
V: TRBV5-4
size: few
J: TRBJ2-5
DNA: TGTGCCAGCAAGGGTCTGGAAGAGACCCAGTACTTC
CDR3: CASKGLEETQYF

D: TRBD1
V: TRBV5-6
size: -
J: TRBJ1-4
DNA: TGTGCCAGCAGCACCCCAGGGGGTTGGGGTGAAAAACTGTTTTTT
CDR3: CASSTPGGWGEKLFF

D: TRBD2
V: TRBV5-8
size: -
J: TRBJ2-1
DNA: TGTGCCAGCAGCCCCTTGGCTAGCGGGGCTTTCAATGAGCAGTTCTTC
CDR3: CASSPLASGAFNEQFF

D: TRBD1
V: TRBV7-3
size: -
J: TRBJ2-7
DNA: TGTGCCAGCAGCCAGACAGGGGGTTACGAGCAGTACTTC
CDR3: CASSQTGGYEQYF

D: -
V: TRBV7-9
size: -
J: TRBJ1-2
DNA: TGTGCCGGACGGGATCCCCACTCCTATGGCTACACCTTC
CDR3: CAGRDPHSYGYTF

D: -
V: TRBV5-1
size: -
J: TRBJ1-3
DNA: TGCGCCAGCAGCTTGGAGGGGGGCCCGAGCTCTGGAAACACCATATATTTT
CDR3: CASSLEGGPSSGNTIYF

D: -
V: TRBV12-5
size: -
J: TRBJ1-2
DNA: TGTGCTAGTGGTTTGGGAGGGGGAGAGGAGCTTAGCTATGGCTACACCTTC
CDR3: CASGLGGGEELSYGYTF

D: -
V: TRBV6-6
size: -
J: TRBJ1-5
DNA: TGTGCCAGCAGGCAGGGAGGCAGGCAGCCCCAGCATTTT
CDR3: CASRQGGRQPQHF

D: -
V: TRBV6-2/TRBV6-3
size: once
J: TRBJ2-1
DNA: TGTGCCAGCAGCCACGCGGCAGGGGCGTCCTACAATGAGCAGTTCTTC
CDR3: CASSHAAGASYNEQFF

D: TRBD1
V: TRBV27
size: -
J: TRBJ1-2
DNA: TGTGCCAGCAGTTTAATAGCGGCGGCAGGGGGACAATATGGCTACACCTTC
CDR3: CASSLIAAAGGQYGYTF

D: -
V: TRBV19
size: few
J: TRBJ2-6
DNA: TGTGCCAGTAGTAGAACAGGCCTCTCTGGGGCCAACGTCCTGACTTTC
CDR3: CASSRTGLSGANVLTF

D: -
V: TRBV2
size: -
J: TRBJ1-5
DNA: TGTGCCAGCAGCAGGCTGGGTAGCAATCAGCCCCAGCATTTT
CDR3: CASSRLGSNQPQHF

D: TRBD1
V: TRBV11-2
size: -
J: TRBJ1-2
DNA: TGTGCCAGCAGCTCCACCCCTACAGGGGGCTATGGCTACACCTTC
CDR3: CASSSTPTGGYGYTF

D: -
V: TRBV14
size: once
J: TRBJ1-5
DNA: TGTGCCAGCAGCCCAGCGGGGGCTAGCAATCAGCCCCAGCATTTT
CDR3: CASSPAGASNQPQHF

D: -
V: TRBV10-3
size: once
J: TRBJ2-2
DNA: TGTGCCATCAGTGAGTCTGGGACAAACACCGGGGAGCTGTTTTTT
CDR3: CAISESGTNTGELFF

D: TRBD1
V: TRBV20-1
size: -
J: TRBJ1-6
DNA: TGCAGTGCTAGTGACAGGGTGGAATCACCCCTCCACTTT
CDR3: CSASDRVESPLHF

D: TRBD1
V: TRBV6-2/TRBV6-3
size: -
J: TRBJ2-7
DNA: TGTGCCAGCAGTTACGGGACAGGGGACGAGCAGTACTTC
CDR3: CASSYGTGDEQYF

D: -
V: TRBV7-2
size: -
J: TRBJ1-4
DNA: TGTGCCAGCAGCTTAGGGGCTAATGAAAAACTGTTTTTT
CDR3: CASSLGANEKLFF

D: TRBD2
V: TRBV7-9
size: -
J: TRBJ2-5
DNA: TGTGCCAGCAGCCCTCTAGGCCTAGCGGGAGATAGGCCCCGAGGGGCCCAGTACTTC
CDR3: CASSPLGLAGDRPRGAQYF

D: -
V: TRBV14
size: few
J: TRBJ2-5
DNA: TGTGCCAGCAGCCAAGGGCGTAGGTGGGGAAACCAAGAGACCCAGTACTTC
CDR3: CASSQGRRWGNQETQYF